The source of this TCR beta chain is a study of blood T cells in healthy people across ages. Overall study results and limits: With unsorted PBMCs, a conclusive comparison of naive versus antigen-experienced cells was not possible.

As regards this clonotype: Its antigen is still unknown.

J lost 5 bases, V lost 1 base, and 4 bases had no gene match. The CDR3 runs 14 residues. Looked up from germline, CDR1 is SQVTM and CDR2 is ANQGSEA. Then a second PCR, running about 6 to 12 cycles, was carried out with a sample-barcoded 5' primer and a J-beta primer mix. In TCRdb, the 5' RACE reads were re-called with MiXCR into one record per CDR3 protein. The sample lists around 710,000 distinct CDR3 sequences; roughly two fifths were seen once. Sequencing used blood. The gene calls are TRBV29-1 and TRBJ2-5; TRBD2 matches 10 bases. This sequence was found in a woman aged 60-75 years in good health. Here the CDR3 DNA reads TGCAGCGTTGAAGCTAGCGGGAGTGGCGAGACCCAGTACTTC. It is translated as CSVEASGSGETQYF. Based on the CDR3 plus reference TRBV29-1 and TRBJ2-5, the full variable domain is SAVISQKPSRDICQRGTSLTIQCQVDSQVTMMFWYRQQPGQSLTLIATANQGSEATYESGFVIDKFPISRPNLTFSTLTVSNMSPEDSSIYLCSVEASGSGETQYFGPGTRLLVL.